The clone carrying this T cell receptor (beta chain) was seen a few times. Its specificity is not known. The sample originates from a study of cytomegalovirus exposure and HLA in healthy donors. Overall study findings and caveats: High sensitivity and specificity were reportedly achieved when the classifier diagnosed cytomegalovirus status. Three CMV-associated chains were confirmed in vitro to be specific for CMV antigens.

60 Vbeta and 13 Jbeta primers were used in PCR. Assay used: immunoSEQ multiplex PCR; TCRdb lists only in-frame clones, some missing. The sample includes over 90,000 clones, approximately 66% of them seen just once. Germline loops: CDR1 MGHRA, CDR2 YSYEKL. This CDR3 has 17 amino acids. Trimming stripped 0 bases from V and 4 bases from J, with 15 bases between. The J gene is TRBJ2-2, the V gene TRBV4-1; tentatively, D is TRBD2 (8 bases). The TCR originated in a woman in her 50s in good health and CMV-seronegative. What was sequenced was PBMCs. The CDR3 DNA follows: TGCGCCAGCAGCCAAGATTCGGGAGGGGGCATCACCGGGGAGCTGTTTTTT. Protein product: CASSQDSGGGITGELFF.